Sequencing of this T cell receptor beta chain was carried out in a study of lymphopenia after photon versus proton radiotherapy. Study-wide findings and caveats: Relative stability marked proton patients; photon patients lost diversity and naive cells.

The CDR3 is made up of 15 amino acids. Germline-derived CDR1 and CDR2 are MDHEN and SYDVKM. The ends were cut back, 5 bases at V and 2 bases at J, with 14 bases in the middle. Repertoires were generated with immunoSEQ multiplex PCR, while TCRdb's copy carries only in-frame clones and drops some. This sample has 53,000 or so clones, with around 82% found just once. Note on this clone: Its antigen remains unidentified.

This TCR came from a man aged 45-65 years with gastric cancer. The chain is built from TRBV28 and TRBJ2-3; D possibly corresponds to TRBD2 (5 bases). The source was peripheral blood, collected from a patient treated with photon-based radiotherapy. CDR3 protein: CASSPPAALTDTQYF. CDR3 DNA: TGTGCCAGCAGTCCCCCAGCGGCACTCACAGATACGCAGTATTTT.